This T cell receptor (beta chain) originates from a study of blood T cells in healthy people across ages. Findings and limits, study-wide: With naive T cell percentage, TCR beta diversity showed a strong correlation.

Primers used in a second PCR of about 7 to 12 cycles were a sample-barcoded 5' primer and a J-beta primer mix. TCRdb redid the calling of the 5' RACE reads with MiXCR, one entry per CDR3 protein. In the table there are around 1.5 million distinct CDR3 sequences, around 59% of which are singletons. This CDR3 is 14 amino acids long. V shed 5 bases and J shed 3 bases, with 15 bases lying between them. Looked up from germline, CDR1 is DFQATT and CDR2 is SNEGSKA (reference sequence). The sample providers were healthy Caucasian people from Russia, aged about 6 to 95. In regard to this clonotype: Its matching antigen is unknown.

The clonotype comes from a man younger than 35 in good health. The specimen sequenced was blood. The rearrangement links TRBV20-1 to TRBJ2-3, with a possible D match to TRBD2 (5 bases). CDR3 nucleotides: TGCAGTGCTTCTAGTTCATCGGGGACAGATACGCAGTATTTT. Translating it yields CSASSSSGTDTQYF.